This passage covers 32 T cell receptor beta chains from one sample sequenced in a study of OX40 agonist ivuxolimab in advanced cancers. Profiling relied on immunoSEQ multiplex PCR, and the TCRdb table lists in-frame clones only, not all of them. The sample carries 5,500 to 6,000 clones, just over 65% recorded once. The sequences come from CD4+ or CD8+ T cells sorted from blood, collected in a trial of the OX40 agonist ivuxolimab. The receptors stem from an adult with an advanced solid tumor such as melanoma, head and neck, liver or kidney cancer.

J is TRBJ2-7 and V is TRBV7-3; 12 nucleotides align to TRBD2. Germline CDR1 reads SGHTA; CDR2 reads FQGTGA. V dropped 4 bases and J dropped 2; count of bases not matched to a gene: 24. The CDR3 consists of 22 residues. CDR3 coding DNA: TGTGCCAGCAGCTCCTTCCTCCTCCAAGCGTCTAGCGGGAGGGTTCAGCCCTACGAGCAGTACTTC. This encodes CASSSFLLQASSGRVQPYEQYF.

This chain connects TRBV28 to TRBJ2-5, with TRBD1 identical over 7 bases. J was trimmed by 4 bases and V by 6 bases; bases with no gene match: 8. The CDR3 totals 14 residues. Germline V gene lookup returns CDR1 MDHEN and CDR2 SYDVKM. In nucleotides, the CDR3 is TGTGCCAGCAGCTCCGACAGGGAAGGAGAGACCCAGTACTTC. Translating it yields CASSSDREGETQYF.

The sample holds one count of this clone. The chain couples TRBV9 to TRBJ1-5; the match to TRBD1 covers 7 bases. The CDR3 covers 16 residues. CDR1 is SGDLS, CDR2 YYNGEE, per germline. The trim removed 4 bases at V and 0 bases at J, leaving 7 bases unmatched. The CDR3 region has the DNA TGTGCCAGCAGCCCCGGGACAGTTTTTAGCAATCAGCCCCAGCATTTT. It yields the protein CASSPGTVFSNQPQHF.

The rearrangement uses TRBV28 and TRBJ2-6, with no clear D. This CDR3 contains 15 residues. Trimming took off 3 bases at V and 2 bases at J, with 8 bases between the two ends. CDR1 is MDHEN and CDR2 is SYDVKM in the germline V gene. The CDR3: CASSFPHPGANVLTF. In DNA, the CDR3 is TGTGCCAGCAGTTTCCCGCACCCTGGGGCCAACGTCCTGACTTTC.

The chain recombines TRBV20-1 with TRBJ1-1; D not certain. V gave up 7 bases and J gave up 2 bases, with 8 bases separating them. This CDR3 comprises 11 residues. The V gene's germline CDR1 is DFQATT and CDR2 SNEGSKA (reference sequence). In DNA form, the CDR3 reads TGCAGTGGTACCCCAAACACTGAAGCTTTCTTT. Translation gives CSGTPNTEAFF.

Here the CDR3 DNA reads TGCGCCAGCAGCCTGGGGTATGGAGCCTCCTACGAGCAGTACTTC. This gives the protein CASSLGYGASYEQYF. The rearrangement links TRBV5-1 to TRBJ2-7; D unclear. This CDR3 region has 15 residues. V was cut by 4 bases and J by 0 bases, with 14 bases left in between. The germline CDR1 and CDR2 sequences are SGHRS and YFSETQ.

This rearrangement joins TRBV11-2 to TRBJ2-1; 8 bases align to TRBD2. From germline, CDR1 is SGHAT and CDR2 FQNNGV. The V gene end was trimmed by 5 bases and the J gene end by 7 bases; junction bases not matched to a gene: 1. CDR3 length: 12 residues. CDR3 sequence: CASSPSGNEQFF. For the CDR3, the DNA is TGTGCCAGCAGCCCTAGCGGGAATGAGCAGTTCTTC.

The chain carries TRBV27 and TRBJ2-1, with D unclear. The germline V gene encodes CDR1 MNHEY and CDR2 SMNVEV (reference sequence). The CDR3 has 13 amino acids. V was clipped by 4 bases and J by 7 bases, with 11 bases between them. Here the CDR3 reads CASSSLRVNEQFF. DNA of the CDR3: TGTGCCAGCAGTTCCCTAAGGGTAAATGAGCAGTTCTTC.

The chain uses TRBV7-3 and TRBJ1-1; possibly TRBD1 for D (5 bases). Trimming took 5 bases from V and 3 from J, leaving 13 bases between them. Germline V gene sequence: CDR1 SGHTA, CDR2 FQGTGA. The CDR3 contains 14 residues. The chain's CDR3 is CASSEWVGDTEAFF. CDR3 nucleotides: TGTGCCAGCAGCGAATGGGTGGGGGACACTGAAGCTTTCTTT. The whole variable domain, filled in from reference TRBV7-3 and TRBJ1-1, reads GAGVSQTPSNKVTEKGKYVELRCDPISGHTALYWYRQSLGQGPEFLIYFQGTGAADDSGLPNDRFFAVRPEGSVSTLKIQRTERGDSAVYLCASSEWVGDTEAFFGQGTRLTVV.

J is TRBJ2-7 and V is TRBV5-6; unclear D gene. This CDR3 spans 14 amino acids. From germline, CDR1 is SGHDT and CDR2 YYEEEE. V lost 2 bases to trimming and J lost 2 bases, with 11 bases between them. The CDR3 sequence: CASSLWGAAYEQYF. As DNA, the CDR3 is TGTGCCAGCAGCTTATGGGGTGCCGCCTACGAGCAGTACTTC.

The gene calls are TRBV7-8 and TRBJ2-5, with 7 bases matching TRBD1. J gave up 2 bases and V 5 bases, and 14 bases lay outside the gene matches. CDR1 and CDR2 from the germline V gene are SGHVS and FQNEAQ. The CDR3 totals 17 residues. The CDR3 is CASSGRADTGAQETQYF. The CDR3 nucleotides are TGTGCCAGCAGCGGAAGAGCAGACACAGGGGCACAAGAGACCCAGTACTTC.

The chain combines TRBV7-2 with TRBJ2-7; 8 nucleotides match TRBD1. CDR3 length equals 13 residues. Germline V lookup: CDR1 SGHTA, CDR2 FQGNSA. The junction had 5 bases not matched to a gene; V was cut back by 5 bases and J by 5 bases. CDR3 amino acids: CASSLDRGDEQYF. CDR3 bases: TGTGCCAGCAGCCTCGACAGGGGTGACGAGCAGTACTTC.

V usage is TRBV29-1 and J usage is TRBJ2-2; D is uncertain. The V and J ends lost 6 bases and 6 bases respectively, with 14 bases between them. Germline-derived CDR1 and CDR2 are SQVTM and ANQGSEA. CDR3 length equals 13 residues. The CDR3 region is CSVTSTDAGELFF. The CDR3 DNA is TGCAGCGTCACATCCACGGACGCCGGGGAGCTGTTTTTT.

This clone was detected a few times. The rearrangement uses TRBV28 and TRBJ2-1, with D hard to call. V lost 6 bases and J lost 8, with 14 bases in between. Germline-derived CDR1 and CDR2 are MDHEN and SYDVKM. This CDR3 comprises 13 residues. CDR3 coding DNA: TGTGCCAGCAGCTATCTCTCTGGGGATGAGCAGTTCTTC. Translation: CASSYLSGDEQFF.

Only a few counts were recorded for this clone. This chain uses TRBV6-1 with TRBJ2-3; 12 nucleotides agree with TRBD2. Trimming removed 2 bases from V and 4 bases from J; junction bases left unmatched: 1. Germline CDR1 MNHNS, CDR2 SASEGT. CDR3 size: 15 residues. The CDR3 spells CASSELAGGPDTQYF. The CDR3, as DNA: TGTGCCAGCAGTGAACTAGCGGGAGGGCCAGATACGCAGTATTTT.

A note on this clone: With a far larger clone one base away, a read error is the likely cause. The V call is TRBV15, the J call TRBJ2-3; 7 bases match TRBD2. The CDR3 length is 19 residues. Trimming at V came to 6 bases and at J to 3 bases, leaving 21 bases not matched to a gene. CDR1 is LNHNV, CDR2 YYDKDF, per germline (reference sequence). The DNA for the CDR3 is TGTGCCACCAGGCAAACCCACGGGGAGGGCAGGGAGGGAACAGATACGCAGTATTTT. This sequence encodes CATRQTHGEGREGTDTQYF.

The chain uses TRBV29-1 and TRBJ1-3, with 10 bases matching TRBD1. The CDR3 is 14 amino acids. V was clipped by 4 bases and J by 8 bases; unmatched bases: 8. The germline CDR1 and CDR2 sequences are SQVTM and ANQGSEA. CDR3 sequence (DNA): TGCAGCGTTGGGATGACAGGGGGCGTGGACACCATATATTTT. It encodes CSVGMTGGVDTIYF.

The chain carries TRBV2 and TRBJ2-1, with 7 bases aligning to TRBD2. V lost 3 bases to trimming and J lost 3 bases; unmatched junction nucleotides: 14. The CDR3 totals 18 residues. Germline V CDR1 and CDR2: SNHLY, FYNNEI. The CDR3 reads CASSDLAGVVLNYNEQFF. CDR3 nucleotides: TGTGCCAGCAGTGACTTGGCGGGAGTGGTACTTAACTACAATGAGCAGTTCTTC. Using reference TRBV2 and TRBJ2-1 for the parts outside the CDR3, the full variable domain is EPEVTQTPSHQVTQMGQEVILRCVPISNHLYFYWYRQILGQKVEFLVSFYNNEISEKSEIFDDQFSVERPDGSNFTLKIRSTKLEDSAMYFCASSDLAGVVLNYNEQFFGPGTRLTVL.

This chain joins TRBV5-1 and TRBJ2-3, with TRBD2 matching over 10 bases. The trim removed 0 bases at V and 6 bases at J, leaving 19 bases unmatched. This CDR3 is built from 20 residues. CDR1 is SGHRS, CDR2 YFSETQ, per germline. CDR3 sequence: CASSLEGLTGLAGEMDTQYF. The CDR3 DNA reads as TGCGCCAGCAGCTTGGAGGGCCTGACGGGGCTAGCGGGAGAGATGGATACGCAGTATTTT. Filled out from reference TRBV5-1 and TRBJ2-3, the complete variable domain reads KAGVTQTPRYLIKTRGQQVTLSCSPISGHRSVSWYQQTPGQGLQFLFEYFSETQRNKGNFPGRFSGRQFSNSRSEMNVSTLELGDSALYLCASSLEGLTGLAGEMDTQYFGPGTRLTVL.

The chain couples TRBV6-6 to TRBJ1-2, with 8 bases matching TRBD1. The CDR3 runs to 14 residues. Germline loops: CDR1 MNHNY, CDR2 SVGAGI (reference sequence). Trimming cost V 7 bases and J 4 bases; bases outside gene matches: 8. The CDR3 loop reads CASTHQGAGYGYTF. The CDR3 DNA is TGTGCCAGCACCCACCAGGGGGCCGGCTATGGCTACACCTTC.

This chain's CDR3 is CATSRKGGPTDTQYF. The CDR3 nucleotides read TGTGCCACCAGCAGAAAGGGGGGGCCGACAGATACGCAGTATTTT. V usage is TRBV15 and J usage is TRBJ2-3, with D possibly matching TRBD2 (7 bases). The CDR3 consists of 15 residues. The ends were cut back, 2 bases at V and 3 bases at J, with 12 bases in the middle. Per germline, CDR1 LNHNV and CDR2 YYDKDF (reference sequence).

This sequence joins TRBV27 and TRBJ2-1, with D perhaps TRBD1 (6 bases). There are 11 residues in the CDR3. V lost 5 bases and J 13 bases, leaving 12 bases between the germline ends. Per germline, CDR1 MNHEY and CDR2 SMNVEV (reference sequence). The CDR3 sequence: CASSPTQGQFF. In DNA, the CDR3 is TGTGCCAGCAGTCCCACACAGGGTCAGTTCTTC.

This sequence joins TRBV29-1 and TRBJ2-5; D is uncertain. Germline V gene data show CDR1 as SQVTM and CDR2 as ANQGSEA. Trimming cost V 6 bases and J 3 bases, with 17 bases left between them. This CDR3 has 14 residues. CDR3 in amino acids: CSVPPGVGEETQYF. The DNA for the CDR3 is TGCAGCGTACCCCCCGGTGTAGGCGAAGAGACCCAGTACTTC. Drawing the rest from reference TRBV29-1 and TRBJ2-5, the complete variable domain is SAVISQKPSRDICQRGTSLTIQCQVDSQVTMMFWYRQQPGQSLTLIATANQGSEATYESGFVIDKFPISRPNLTFSTLTVSNMSPEDSSIYLCSVPPGVGEETQYFGPGTRLLVL.

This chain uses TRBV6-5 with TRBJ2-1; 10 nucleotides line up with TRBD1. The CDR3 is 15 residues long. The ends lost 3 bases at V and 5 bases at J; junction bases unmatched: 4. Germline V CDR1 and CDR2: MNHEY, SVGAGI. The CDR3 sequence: CASSYWTGGDNEQFF. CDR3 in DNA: TGTGCCAGCAGTTATTGGACAGGGGGGGACAATGAGCAGTTCTTC.

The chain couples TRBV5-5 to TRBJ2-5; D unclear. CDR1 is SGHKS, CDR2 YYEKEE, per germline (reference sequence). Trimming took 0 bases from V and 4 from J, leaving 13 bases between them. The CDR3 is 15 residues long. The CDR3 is CASSLETYLAETQYF. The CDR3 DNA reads TGTGCCAGCAGCTTGGAAACATACCTCGCAGAGACCCAGTACTTC. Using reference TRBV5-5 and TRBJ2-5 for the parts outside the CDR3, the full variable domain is DAGVTQSPTHLIKTRGQQVTLRCSPISGHKSVSWYQQVLGQGPQFIFQYYEKEERGRGNFPDRFSARQFPNYSSELNVNALLLGDSALYLCASSLETYLAETQYFGPGTRLLVL.

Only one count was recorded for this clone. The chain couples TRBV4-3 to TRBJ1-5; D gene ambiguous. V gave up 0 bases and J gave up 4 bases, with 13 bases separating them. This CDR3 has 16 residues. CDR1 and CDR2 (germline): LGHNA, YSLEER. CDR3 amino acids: CASSQDYPGSNQPQHF. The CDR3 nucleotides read TGCGCCAGCAGCCAAGATTATCCGGGGTCAAATCAGCCCCAGCATTTT.

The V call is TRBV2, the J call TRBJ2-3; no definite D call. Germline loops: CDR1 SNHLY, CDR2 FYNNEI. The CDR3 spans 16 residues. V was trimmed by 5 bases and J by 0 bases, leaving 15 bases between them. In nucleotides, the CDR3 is TGTGCCAGCAGTTCCCGTGGCGGCACTAGCACAGATACGCAGTATTTT. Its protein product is CASSSRGGTSTDTQYF.

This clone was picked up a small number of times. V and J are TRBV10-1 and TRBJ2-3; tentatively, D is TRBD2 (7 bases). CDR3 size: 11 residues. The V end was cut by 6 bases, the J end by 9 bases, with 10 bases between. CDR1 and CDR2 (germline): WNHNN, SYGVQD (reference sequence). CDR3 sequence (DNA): TGCGCCAGCAGAACGGGGGGCACGCAGTATTTT. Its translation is CASRTGGTQYF.

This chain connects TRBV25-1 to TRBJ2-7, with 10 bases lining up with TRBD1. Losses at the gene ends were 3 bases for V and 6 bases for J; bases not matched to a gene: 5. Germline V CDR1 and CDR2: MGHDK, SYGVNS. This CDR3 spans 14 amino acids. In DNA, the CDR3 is TGTGCCAGCAGTGACCCGGGACAGGGGTTCGAGCAGTACTTC. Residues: CASSDPGQGFEQYF.

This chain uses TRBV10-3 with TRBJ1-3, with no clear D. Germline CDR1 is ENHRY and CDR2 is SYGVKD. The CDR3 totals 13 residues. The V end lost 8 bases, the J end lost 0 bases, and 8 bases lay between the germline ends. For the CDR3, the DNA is TGTGCCATCGAGGGTATCTCTGGAAACACCATATATTTT. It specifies CAIEGISGNTIYF.

CDR3 DNA sequence: TGTGCCAGCAGCCCAGGGGTCTACACCTTC. It is translated as CASSPGVYTF. This chain uses TRBV7-4 with TRBJ1-2; tentative D call: TRBD1 (6 bases). Germline assignment: CDR1 SGHVT and CDR2 SQSDAQ. The germline V and J ends were trimmed by 5 bases and 10 bases, with 8 bases remaining between them. The CDR3 is 10 amino acids.

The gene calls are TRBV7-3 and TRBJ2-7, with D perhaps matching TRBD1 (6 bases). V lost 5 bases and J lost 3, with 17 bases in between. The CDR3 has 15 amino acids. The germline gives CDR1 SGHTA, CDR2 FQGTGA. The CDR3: CASSVNRAPVYEQYF. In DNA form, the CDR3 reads TGTGCCAGCAGCGTCAACAGGGCCCCGGTCTACGAGCAGTACTTC.